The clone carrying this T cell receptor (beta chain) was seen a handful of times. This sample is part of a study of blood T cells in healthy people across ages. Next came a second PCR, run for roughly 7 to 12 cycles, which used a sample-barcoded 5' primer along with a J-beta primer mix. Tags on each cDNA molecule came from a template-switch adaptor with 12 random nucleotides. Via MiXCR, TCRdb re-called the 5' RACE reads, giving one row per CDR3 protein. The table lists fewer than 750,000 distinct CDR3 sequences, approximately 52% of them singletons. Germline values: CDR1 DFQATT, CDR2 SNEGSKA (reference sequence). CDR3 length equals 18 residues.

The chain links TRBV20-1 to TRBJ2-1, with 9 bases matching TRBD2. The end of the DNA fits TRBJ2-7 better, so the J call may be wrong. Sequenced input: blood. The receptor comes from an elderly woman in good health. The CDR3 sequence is CSATSASGRTPSYNEQYF. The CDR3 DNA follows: TGCAGTGCCACTAGTGCCAGCGGGAGGACCCCCTCCTACAATGAGCAGTACTTC.